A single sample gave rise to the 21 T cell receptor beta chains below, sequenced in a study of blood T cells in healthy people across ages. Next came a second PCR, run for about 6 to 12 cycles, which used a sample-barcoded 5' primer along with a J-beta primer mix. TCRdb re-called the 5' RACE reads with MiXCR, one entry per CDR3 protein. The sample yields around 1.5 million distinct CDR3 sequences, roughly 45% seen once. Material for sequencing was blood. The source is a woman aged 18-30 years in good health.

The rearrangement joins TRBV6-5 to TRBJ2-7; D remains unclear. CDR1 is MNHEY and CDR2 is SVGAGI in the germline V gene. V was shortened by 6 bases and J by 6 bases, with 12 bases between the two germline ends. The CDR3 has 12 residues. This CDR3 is CASSLLGSEQYF. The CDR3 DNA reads TGTGCCAGCAGCCTACTTGGGTCCGAGCAGTACTTC.

The CDR3 sequence: CASRRSGESNYGYTF. The DNA for the CDR3 is TGTGCCAGCAGACGGTCGGGGGAGTCTAACTATGGCTACACCTTC. The rearrangement links TRBV12-3 or TRBV12-4 to TRBJ1-2; D might be TRBD1 (5 bases). The CDR3 runs 15 residues. V dropped 6 bases and J dropped 0 bases, with 14 bases sitting between them.

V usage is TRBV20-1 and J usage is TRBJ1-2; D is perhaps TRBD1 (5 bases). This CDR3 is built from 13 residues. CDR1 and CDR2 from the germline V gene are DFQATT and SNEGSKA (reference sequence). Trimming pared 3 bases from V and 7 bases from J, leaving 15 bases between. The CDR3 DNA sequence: TGCAGTGCTAGGGACGGGGGAGTCGGTGGCTACACCTTC. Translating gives CSARDGGVGGYTF.

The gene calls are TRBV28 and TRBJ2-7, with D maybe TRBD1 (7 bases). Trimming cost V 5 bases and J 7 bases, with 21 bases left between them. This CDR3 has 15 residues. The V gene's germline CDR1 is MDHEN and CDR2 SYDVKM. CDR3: CASSAAGQTNNEQYF. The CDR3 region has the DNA TGTGCCAGCAGTGCTGCGGGACAGACAAACAATGAGCAGTACTTC. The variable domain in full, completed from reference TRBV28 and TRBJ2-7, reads DVKVTQSSRYLVKRTGEKVFLECVQDMDHENMFWYRQDPGLGLRLIYFSYDVKMKEKGDIPEGYSVSREKKERFSLILESASTNQTSMYLCASSAAGQTNNEQYFGPGTRLTVT.

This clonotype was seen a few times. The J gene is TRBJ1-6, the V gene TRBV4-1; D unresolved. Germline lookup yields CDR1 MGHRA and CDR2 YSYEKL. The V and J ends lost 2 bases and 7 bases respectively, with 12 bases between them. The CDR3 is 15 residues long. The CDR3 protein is CASSQQTDLNSPLHF. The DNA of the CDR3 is TGCGCCAGCAGCCAACAGACGGACTTAAATTCACCCCTCCACTTT.

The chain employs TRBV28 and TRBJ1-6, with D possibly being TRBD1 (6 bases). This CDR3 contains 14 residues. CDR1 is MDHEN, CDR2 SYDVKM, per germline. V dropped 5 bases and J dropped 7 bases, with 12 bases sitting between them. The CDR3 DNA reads TGTGCCAGCAGTCCTCAGGGGTGGAATTCACCCCTCCACTTT. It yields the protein CASSPQGWNSPLHF.

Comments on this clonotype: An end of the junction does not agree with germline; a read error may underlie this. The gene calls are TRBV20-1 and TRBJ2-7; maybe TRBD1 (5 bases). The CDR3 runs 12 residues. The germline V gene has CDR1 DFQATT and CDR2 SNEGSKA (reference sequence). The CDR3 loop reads CGARDQGYEQYF. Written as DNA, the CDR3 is TGCGGTGCTAGAGATCAGGGTTACGAGCAGTACTTC.

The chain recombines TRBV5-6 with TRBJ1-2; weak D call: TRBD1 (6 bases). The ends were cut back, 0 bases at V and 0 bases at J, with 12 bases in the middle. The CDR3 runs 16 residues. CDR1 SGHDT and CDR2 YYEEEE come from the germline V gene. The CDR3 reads CASSLEGTKTNYGYTF. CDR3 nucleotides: TGTGCCAGCAGCTTGGAAGGGACAAAGACTAACTATGGCTACACCTTC. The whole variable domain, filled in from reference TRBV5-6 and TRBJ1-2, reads DAGVTQSPTHLIKTRGQQVTLRCSPKSGHDTVSWYQQALGQGPQFIFQYYEEEERQRGNFPDRFSGHQFPNYSSELNVNALLLGDSALYLCASSLEGTKTNYGYTFGSGTRLTVV.

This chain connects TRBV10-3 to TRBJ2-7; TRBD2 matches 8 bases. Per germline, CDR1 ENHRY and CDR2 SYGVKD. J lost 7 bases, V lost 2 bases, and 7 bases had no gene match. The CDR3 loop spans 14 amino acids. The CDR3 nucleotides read TGTGCCATCAGTGAGGGACTAGCCTACAATGAGCAGTACTTC. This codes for CAISEGLAYNEQYF.

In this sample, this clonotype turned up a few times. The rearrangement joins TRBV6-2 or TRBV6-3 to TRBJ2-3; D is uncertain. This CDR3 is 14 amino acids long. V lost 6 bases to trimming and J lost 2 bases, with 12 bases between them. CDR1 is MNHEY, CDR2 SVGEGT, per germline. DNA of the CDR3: TGTGCCAGCAGAGACGGGCCTCTCACAGATACGCAGTATTTT. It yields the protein CASRDGPLTDTQYF.

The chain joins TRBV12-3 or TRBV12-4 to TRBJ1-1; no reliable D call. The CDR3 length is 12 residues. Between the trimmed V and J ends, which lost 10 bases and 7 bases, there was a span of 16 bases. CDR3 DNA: TGTGCCAACCGACGCGCAGGCCATGAAGCTTTCTTT. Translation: CANRRAGHEAFF.

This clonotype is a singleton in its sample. The CDR3 is CSARVPTGESETQYF. In DNA form, the CDR3 reads TGCAGTGCAAGGGTCCCTACGGGGGAGTCAGAGACCCAGTACTTC. The V gene is TRBV20-1, the J gene TRBJ2-5, with D tentatively TRBD2 (6 bases). V was cut by 6 bases and J by 4 bases, with 21 bases left in between. Germline CDR1 DFQATT, CDR2 SNEGSKA (reference sequence). CDR3 size: 15 residues.

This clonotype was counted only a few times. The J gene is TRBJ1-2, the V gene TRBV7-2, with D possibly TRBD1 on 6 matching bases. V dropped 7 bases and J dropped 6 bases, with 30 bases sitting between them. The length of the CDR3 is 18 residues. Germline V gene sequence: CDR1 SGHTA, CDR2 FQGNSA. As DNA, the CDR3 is TGTGCCAGCACCCTTAGATCCGGACAGTATTCATTCACGGATGGCTACACCTTC. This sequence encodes CASTLRSGQYSFTDGYTF.

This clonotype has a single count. CDR3 protein: CASSTRVGGTEAFF. CDR3 nucleotides: TGTGCCAGCAGCACCAGGGTAGGAGGCACTGAAGCTTTCTTT. The chain has TRBV7-9 and TRBJ1-1; maybe TRBD1 (5 bases). Germline V gives CDR1 SEHNR, CDR2 FQNEAQ (reference sequence). The CDR3 has 14 amino acids. Trimming removed 5 bases from V and 4 bases from J, with 14 bases in between.

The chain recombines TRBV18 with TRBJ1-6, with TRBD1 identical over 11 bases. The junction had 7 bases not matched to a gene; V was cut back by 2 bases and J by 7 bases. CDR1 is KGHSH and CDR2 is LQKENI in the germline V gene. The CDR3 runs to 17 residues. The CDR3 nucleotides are TGTGCCAGCTCACCATTTCCGGGACAGGGGGGGAATTCACCCCTCCACTTT. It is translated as CASSPFPGQGGNSPLHF.

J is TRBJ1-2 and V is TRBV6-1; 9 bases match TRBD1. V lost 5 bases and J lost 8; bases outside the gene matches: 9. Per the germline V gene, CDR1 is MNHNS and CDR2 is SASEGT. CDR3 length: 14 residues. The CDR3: CASSHTGTGFGYTF. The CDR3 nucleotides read TGTGCCAGCAGTCATACCGGGACAGGGTTCGGCTACACCTTC.

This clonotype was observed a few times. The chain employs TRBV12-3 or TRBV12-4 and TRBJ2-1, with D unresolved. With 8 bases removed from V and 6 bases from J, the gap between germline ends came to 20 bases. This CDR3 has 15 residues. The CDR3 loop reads CASRASDLTGNEQFF. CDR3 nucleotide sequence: TGTGCCAGCCGAGCCAGCGATTTAACGGGCAATGAGCAGTTCTTC.

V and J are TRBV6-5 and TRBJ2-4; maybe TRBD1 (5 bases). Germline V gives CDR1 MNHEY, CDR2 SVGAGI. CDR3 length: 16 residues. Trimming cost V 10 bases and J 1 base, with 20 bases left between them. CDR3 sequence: CATGMSGAAAKNIQYF. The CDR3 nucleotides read TGTGCCACCGGAATGTCTGGGGCTGCCGCCAAAAACATTCAGTACTTC.

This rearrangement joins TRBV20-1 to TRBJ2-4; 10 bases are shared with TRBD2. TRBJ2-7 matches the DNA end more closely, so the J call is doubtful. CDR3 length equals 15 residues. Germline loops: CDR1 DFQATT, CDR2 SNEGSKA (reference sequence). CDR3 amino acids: CSAPDPGLANYEQYF. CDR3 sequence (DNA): TGCAGTGCTCCAGACCCGGGACTAGCGAATTACGAGCAGTACTTC.

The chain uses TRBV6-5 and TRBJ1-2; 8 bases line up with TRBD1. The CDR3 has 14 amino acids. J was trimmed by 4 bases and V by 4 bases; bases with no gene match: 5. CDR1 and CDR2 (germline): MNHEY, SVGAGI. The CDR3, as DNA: TGTGCCAGCAGTTCCTTCGACAGGGGCTATGGCTACACCTTC. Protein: CASSSFDRGYGYTF.

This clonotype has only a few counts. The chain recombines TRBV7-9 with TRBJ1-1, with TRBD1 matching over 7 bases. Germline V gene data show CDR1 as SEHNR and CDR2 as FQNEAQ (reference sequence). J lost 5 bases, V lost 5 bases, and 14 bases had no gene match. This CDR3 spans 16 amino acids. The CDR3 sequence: CASSVTPYRGGTEAFF. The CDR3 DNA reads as TGTGCCAGCAGCGTTACGCCCTACAGGGGAGGAACTGAAGCTTTCTTT.